This entry concerns a single T cell receptor (beta chain). This specimen comes from a study of technical replicates of blood from four donors. This CDR3 is built from 14 residues. CDR1 and CDR2 (germline): SGHTA, FQGNSA. Trimming removed 7 bases at V and 4 bases at J, with 16 bases between. Sequenced by immunoSEQ multiplex PCR; TCRdb stores in-frame clones only, minus some. The repertoire holds tens of thousands of clones, with about 95% as singletons. The gene calls are TRBV7-2 and TRBJ1-2; no definite D call. Sequenced material: T cells isolated from PBMCs. This sequence originates from a human donor in good health. This CDR3 is CASNAERNIYGYTF. DNA of the CDR3: TGTGCCAGCAACGCAGAGAGGAACATCTATGGCTACACCTTC.